This passage covers 6 T cell receptor beta chains from one sample sequenced in a study of blood T cell repertoires in COVID-19. Method: immunoSEQ multiplex PCR; TCRdb's copy keeps in-frame clones and lacks some. The sample has around 130,000 clones; over 65% are singletons. Sequencing used peripheral blood. Every receptor here comes from a woman between 70 and 85 years old with acute or convalescent COVID-19.

This clone was recorded a few times. The chain uses TRBV5-4 and TRBJ2-1; D is undetermined. V gave up 3 bases and J gave up 6 bases, with 13 bases separating them. The V gene's germline CDR1 is SGHNT and CDR2 YYREEE (reference sequence). CDR3 length equals 14 residues. The CDR3: CASSSNTVLNEQFF. The CDR3 bases are TGTGCCAGCAGCTCCAACACAGTCCTCAATGAGCAGTTCTTC.

The chain is built from TRBV20-1 and TRBJ2-2; 7 positions match TRBD1. This CDR3 has 15 residues. Germline V gene sequence: CDR1 DFQATT, CDR2 SNEGSKA (reference sequence). J gave up 5 bases and V 3 bases, and 9 bases lay outside the gene matches. The CDR3 sequence is CSASKPGGSTGELFF. CDR3 DNA: TGCAGTGCTAGTAAGCCAGGGGGTTCGACCGGGGAGCTGTTTTTT.

This chain links TRBV9 with TRBJ1-2, with D perhaps matching TRBD1 (5 bases). In germline, CDR1 is SGDLS, CDR2 YYNGEE. With 4 bases removed from V and 2 bases from J, the gap between germline ends came to 9 bases. CDR3 size: 13 residues. Here the CDR3 DNA reads TGTGCCAGCAGCCCCGACAGAAACTATGGCTACACCTTC. Protein product: CASSPDRNYGYTF.

The chain recombines TRBV29-1 with TRBJ1-3; D not resolved. Germline CDR1 SQVTM, CDR2 ANQGSEA. This CDR3 has 13 residues. Trimming took 4 bases from V and 4 from J, leaving 11 bases between them. DNA of the CDR3: TGCAGCGTTGGAGAGTTCGGGGGAAACACCATATATTTT. Translated, it gives CSVGEFGGNTIYF.

The rearrangement links TRBV6-4 to TRBJ2-2; the match to TRBD2 covers 12 bases. Germline values: CDR1 MRHNA, CDR2 SNTAGT. The ends lost 6 bases at V and 1 base at J; junction bases unmatched: 6. CDR3 length equals 17 residues. The CDR3 DNA is TGTGCCAGCAGCAGACTAGCGGGGGTCCTGAACACCGGGGAGCTGTTTTTT. This translates into CASSRLAGVLNTGELFF.

This clone was recorded only once. The chain joins TRBV2 to TRBJ1-4; TRBD1 agrees at 9 bases. The length of the CDR3 is 15 residues. The V gene end was trimmed by 6 bases and the J gene end by 2 bases; junction bases not matched to a gene: 4. Germline CDR1 SNHLY, CDR2 FYNNEI. CDR3 amino acids: CASRIQGATNEKLFF. The CDR3 nucleotides read TGTGCCAGCAGGATACAGGGGGCGACTAATGAAAAACTGTTTTTT.